This T cell receptor beta chain is from a study of blood T cell repertoires in COVID-19. Study at large: Spain, Italy and the United States supplied samples that represented acute and convalescent COVID-19. T cells, B-cell-depleted T cells, or PBMCs supplied cDNA or gDNA.

CDR3 length equals 16 residues. The germline V gene encodes CDR1 SGHVS and CDR2 FNYEAQ. J was trimmed by 4 bases and V by 5 bases; bases with no gene match: 8. This clone is medium-sized (0.01 to 0.1%). The sample has other DNA sequences that encode this CDR3 too. Source study methods: Amplification of reference gene primers provided the estimated nucleated cell counts. Only in-frame clones appear in the TCRdb table, and some are missing; sequencing was by immunoSEQ multiplex PCR. The V and J calls and clone size come from that table; D and trimming were worked out from the DNA. The table has roughly 90,000 clones, about 85% seen once; the top ten hold around an eighth.

The receptor comes from a human donor in a cohort sampled during active COVID-19. The rearrangement joins TRBV7-6 to TRBJ2-7; 13 bases are shared with TRBD2. The sequenced material came from peripheral blood. CDR3 bases: TGTGCCAGCAGCCCCCGGACTAGCGGGAGTCAGTACGAGCAGTACTTC. Protein product: CASSPRTSGSQYEQYF.